This entry features one T cell receptor beta chain sequence. Some clones are missing from TCRdb's copy, which holds only in-frame ones; the method was immunoSEQ multiplex PCR. The table has some 640,000 clones, approximately 87% seen once. This specimen comes from a study of shared T cell receptors in the human thymus. These data also formed part of another study, on human thymus T cells.

The clonotype comes from a boy under three years old with a congenital heart defect. Specimen: thymocytes.

The CDR3 loop reads CASSLVESNSSYEQYF. DNA for the CDR3: TGTGCCAGCAGCTTAGTTGAGAGTAATAGCTCCTACGAGCAGTACTTC. The V and J genes are TRBV7-9 and TRBJ2-7; no clear D gene. This CDR3 region has 16 residues. Germline V gives CDR1 SEHNR, CDR2 FQNEAQ (reference sequence). Deletions cut 1 base from V and 0 bases from J, with 13 bases between. Filled out from reference TRBV7-9 and TRBJ2-7, the complete variable domain reads DTGVSQNPRHKITKRGQNVTFRCDPISEHNRLYWYRQTLGQGPEFLTYFQNEAQLEKSRLLSDRFSAERPKGSFSTLEIQRTEQGDSAMYLCASSLVESNSSYEQYFGPGTRLTVT.